These T cell receptor beta chains were read from a single sample in a study of somatic mutations in T cells in chronic GVHD. Sequencing used immunoSEQ multiplex PCR; TCRdb keeps in-frame clones, though not all of them. The profile covers about 13,000 clones, with 78% appearing a single time and approximately 31% taken by the ten largest. Input material: Vbeta20-negative CD4+ T cells from blood. Receptors originate from a male patient between 45 and 60 years old with chronic graft-versus-host disease. Some T cells here may be from the graft donor. The CDR3 runs from the conserved cysteine through the conserved F or W. A D gene is named only where the DNA matches it firmly. A clone size is listed for some rows: how often the clone was seen (once, few, many), or a class if it is expanded.

D gene	J gene	V gene	clone size	CDR3 DNA	CDR3 protein
.	TRBJ1-5	TRBV10-3	once	TGTGCCGGCCAACAGTCGAGCAATCAGCCCCAGCATTTT	CAGQQSSNQPQHF
.	TRBJ1-2	TRBV29-1	.	TGCAGCGTTGCTGTAGGGGATAACTATGGCTACACCTTC	CSVAVGDNYGYTF
TRBD1	TRBJ1-2	TRBV13	.	TGTGCCAGCAGCTCCGGACAGGGAGGCTATGGCTACACCTTC	CASSSGQGGYGYTF
.	TRBJ1-1	TRBV7-8	.	TGTGCCAGCAGCTTATCCCTTAATTTGGGCGCTTTCTTT	CASSLSLNLGAFF
.	TRBJ1-1	TRBV7-2	few	TGTGCCAGCAGCGCCCAGGGTCTCCCGGGAGCTTTCTTT	CASSAQGLPGAFF
TRBD2	TRBJ2-1	TRBV19	once	TGTGCCAGTAGTAACCTAGCGGGAGGGTACAATGAGCAGTTCTTC	CASSNLAGGYNEQFF
.	TRBJ1-1	TRBV10-2	.	TGCGCCAGCAGAACCGGGGGGGGACGGGGGACTGAAGCTTTCTTT	CASRTGGGRGTEAFF
.	TRBJ1-1	TRBV6-5	.	TGTGCCAGCAGTTACTCTAGGACAATCGGCACTGAAGCTTTCTTT	CASSYSRTIGTEAFF
.	TRBJ1-2	TRBV6-1	.	TGTGCCAGCAGTCCGCGGACCGGGAATGGCTACACCTTC	CASSPRTGNGYTF
TRBD2	TRBJ2-1	TRBV28	.	TGTGCCAGCAGTTTTTTCCTGACTAGCGGGAGGAATGAGCAGTTCTTC	CASSFFLTSGRNEQFF
TRBD2	TRBJ2-4	TRBV5-6	few	TGTGCCAGTGATGCTAGGACTAGCGGGAGCCAAGCCAAAAACATTCAGTACTTC	CASDARTSGSQAKNIQYF
TRBD1	TRBJ2-1	TRBV25-1	.	TGTGCCAGCAGTCCCCCCTTTGGGACAGGGGCTAGCAATGAGCAGTTCTTC	CASSPPFGTGASNEQFF